This entry describes one T cell receptor (beta chain). Researchers took RNA transcripts and amplified the TCR beta CDR3 regions from them. In the first-round RT-PCR of the TCR CDR3, the HTBI primer set was used. TCRdb reanalysed the multiplex PCR reads using MiXCR and keeps one entry per CDR3 protein. This table holds 300,000 to 500,000 distinct CDR3 sequences, over 12% found once. The source of the sample is a study of T cells in Graves' hyperthyroidism and ophthalmopathy. Sequencing input: blood. The sequence was collected from a middle-aged man with Graves' ophthalmopathy.

CDR3 DNA: TGTGCCAGCAGCTTGGCCTCCTATGAAAAACTGTTTTTT. Translated: CASSLASYEKLFF. The chain has TRBV7-9 and TRBJ1-4; D unclear. The CDR3 runs to 13 residues. Trimming stripped 3 bases from V and 6 bases from J, with 8 bases between. Per germline, CDR1 SEHNR and CDR2 FQNEAQ (reference sequence).